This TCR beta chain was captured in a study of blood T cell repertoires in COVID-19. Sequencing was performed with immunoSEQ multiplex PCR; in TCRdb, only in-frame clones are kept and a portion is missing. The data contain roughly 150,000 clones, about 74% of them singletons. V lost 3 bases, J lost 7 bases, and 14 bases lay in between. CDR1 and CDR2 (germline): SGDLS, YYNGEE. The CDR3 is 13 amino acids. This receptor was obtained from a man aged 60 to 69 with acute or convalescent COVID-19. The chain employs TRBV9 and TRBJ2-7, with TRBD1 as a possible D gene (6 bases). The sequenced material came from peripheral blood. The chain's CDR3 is CASSAWTEREQYF. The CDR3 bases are TGTGCCAGCAGCGCCTGGACAGAGCGGGAGCAGTACTTC. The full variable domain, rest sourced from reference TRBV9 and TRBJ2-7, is DSGVTQTPKHLITATGQRVTLRCSPRSGDLSVYWYQQSLDQGLQFLIQYYNGEERAKGNILERFSAQQFPDLHSELNLSSLELGDSALYFCASSAWTEREQYFGPGTRLTVT.